This T cell receptor (beta chain) was observed in a study of tumor-infiltrating lymphocytes in primary liver carcinoma. This clonotype was detected once. Total RNA amounting to 450 to 500 ng was the source from which TCR beta cDNA was made with a constant-region primer. Construction of TCR beta libraries relied on three successive nested multiplex PCR rounds employing slightly modified ARM-PCR. The first two PCR rounds used TRBV1-TRBV30 forward primers with a C-beta reverse primer, 10 to 11 cycles each. TCRdb used MiXCR to reprocess the multiplex PCR reads, holding one entry per CDR3 protein. The repertoire includes hundreds of thousands of distinct CDR3 sequences, 50% to 75% of them detected once, and over 15% sits in the top ten. Alongside blood RNA obtained from unsorted whole blood, germline DNA was also extracted. With 1 base clipped from V and 3 bases from J, the junction kept 6 bases outside the gene matches. From germline, CDR1 is SEHNR and CDR2 FQNEAQ (reference sequence). The length of the CDR3 is 15 residues.

Specimen: peripheral blood. This clonotype was sampled from a woman between 25 and 40 years old with primary liver carcinoma and hepatitis B virus infection. V is TRBV7-9 and J is TRBJ2-7, with 7 bases identical to TRBD2. CDR3 sequence (DNA): TGTGCCAGCAGCTTAGTGGGAGGGCCTGACTACGAGCAGTACTTC. This sequence encodes CASSLVGGPDYEQYF. Complete variable domain (other parts from reference TRBV7-9 and TRBJ2-7): DTGVSQNPRHKITKRGQNVTFRCDPISEHNRLYWYRQTLGQGPEFLTYFQNEAQLEKSRLLSDRFSAERPKGSFSTLEIQRTEQGDSAMYLCASSLVGGPDYEQYFGPGTRLTVT.